Listed here is a single T cell receptor beta chain. Its target is not known. This sample was taken from a study of T cell clonotyping in hematopoietic cell transplantation. The study, taken as a whole, reports: Few recipient clonotypes overlapped donors; over 95% were de novo at given depth. CD4 and CD8 repertoire contributions could not be separated without sorting.

Trimming took 0 bases from V and 0 from J, leaving 9 bases between them. CDR3 length equals 15 residues. Germline lookup yields CDR1 SGDLS and CDR2 YYNGEE. Blood collection times were about day -28 and days 30, 100, 180 posttransplant. Clones were read by immunoSEQ multiplex PCR, and TCRdb kept only the in-frame ones, dropping some. This table has roughly 6,100 clones, around 32% appearing once. Sequenced material: peripheral blood mononuclear cells, taken 30 days after allogeneic stem cell transplant. This receptor was taken from a female patient in her fifties who had an allogeneic stem cell transplant from an unrelated donor, so the T cells may come from the graft donor. Some clones in this sample may be carry-over from other donors' samples. The J gene is TRBJ1-2, the V gene TRBV9; no firm D call. The CDR3: CASSVGTEANYGYTF. DNA of the CDR3: TGTGCCAGCAGCGTAGGAACAGAAGCTAACTATGGCTACACCTTC.